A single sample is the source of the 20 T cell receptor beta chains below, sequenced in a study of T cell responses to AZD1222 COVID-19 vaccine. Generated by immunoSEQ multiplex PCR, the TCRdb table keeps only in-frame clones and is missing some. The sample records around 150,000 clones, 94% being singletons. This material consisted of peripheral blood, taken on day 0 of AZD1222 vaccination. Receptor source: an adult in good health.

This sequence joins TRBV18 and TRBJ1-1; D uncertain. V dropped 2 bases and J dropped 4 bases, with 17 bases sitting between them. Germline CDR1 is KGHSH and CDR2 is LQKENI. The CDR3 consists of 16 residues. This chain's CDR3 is CASSPSIAGLGTEAFF. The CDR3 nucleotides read TGTGCCAGCTCACCAAGTATCGCAGGCCTTGGCACTGAAGCTTTCTTT.

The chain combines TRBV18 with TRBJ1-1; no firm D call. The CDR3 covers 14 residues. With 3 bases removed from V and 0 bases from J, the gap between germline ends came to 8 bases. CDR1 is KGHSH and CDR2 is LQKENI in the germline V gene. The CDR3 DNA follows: TGTGCCAGCTCACCCCCACACGTGAACACTGAAGCTTTCTTT. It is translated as CASSPPHVNTEAFF.

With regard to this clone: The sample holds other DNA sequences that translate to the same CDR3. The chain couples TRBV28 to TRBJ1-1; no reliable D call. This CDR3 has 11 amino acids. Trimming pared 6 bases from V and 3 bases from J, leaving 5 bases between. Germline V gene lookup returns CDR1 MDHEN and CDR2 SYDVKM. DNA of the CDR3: TGTGCCAGCAGGGGAGACACTGAAGCTTTCTTT. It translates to CASRGDTEAFF.

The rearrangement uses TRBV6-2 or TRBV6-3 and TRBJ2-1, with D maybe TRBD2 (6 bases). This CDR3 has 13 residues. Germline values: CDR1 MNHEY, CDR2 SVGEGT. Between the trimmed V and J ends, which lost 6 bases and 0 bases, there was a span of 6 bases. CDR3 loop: CASSGSSYNEQFF. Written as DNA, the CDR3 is TGTGCCAGCAGCGGGAGCTCCTACAATGAGCAGTTCTTC.

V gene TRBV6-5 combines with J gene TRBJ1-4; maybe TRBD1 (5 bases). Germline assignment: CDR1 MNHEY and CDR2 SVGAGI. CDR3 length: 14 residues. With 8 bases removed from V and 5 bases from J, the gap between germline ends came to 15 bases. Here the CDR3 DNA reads TGTGCCAGCTACCGGGGCCCCTTAAATGAAAAACTGTTTTTT. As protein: CASYRGPLNEKLFF.

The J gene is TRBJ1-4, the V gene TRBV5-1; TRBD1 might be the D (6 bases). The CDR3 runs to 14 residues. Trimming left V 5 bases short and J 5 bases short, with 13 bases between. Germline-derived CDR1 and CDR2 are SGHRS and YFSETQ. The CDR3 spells CASSPTGLNEKLFF. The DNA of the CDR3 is TGCGCCAGCAGTCCGACAGGCCTAAATGAAAAACTGTTTTTT.

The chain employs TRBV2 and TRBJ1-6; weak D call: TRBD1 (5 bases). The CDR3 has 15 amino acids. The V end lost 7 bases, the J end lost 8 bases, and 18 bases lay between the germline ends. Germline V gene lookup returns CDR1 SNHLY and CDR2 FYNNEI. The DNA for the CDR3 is TGTGCCAGCATCCCGGGGACCTGGTTTGATTCACCCCTCCACTTT. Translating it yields CASIPGTWFDSPLHF.

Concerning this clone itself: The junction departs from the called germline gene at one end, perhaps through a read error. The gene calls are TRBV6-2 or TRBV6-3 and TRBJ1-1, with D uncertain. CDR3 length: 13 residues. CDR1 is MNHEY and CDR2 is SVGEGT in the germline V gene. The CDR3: CASSDSSNTEAFF. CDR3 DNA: TGTGCCAGCAGTGACTCATCGAACACTGAAGCTTTCTTT.

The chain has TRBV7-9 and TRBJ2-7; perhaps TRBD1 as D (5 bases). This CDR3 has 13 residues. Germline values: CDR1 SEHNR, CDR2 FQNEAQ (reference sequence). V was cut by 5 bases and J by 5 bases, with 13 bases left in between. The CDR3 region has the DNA TGTGCCAGCAGCCAAGACAGTTCTAACGAGCAGTACGTC. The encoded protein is CASSQDSSNEQYV.

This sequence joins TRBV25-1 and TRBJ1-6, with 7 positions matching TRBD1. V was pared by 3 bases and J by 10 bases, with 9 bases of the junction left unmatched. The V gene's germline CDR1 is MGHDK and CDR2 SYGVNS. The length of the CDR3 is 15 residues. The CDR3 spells CASSDKTGSNSPLHF. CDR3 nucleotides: TGTGCCAGCAGTGACAAGACAGGGTCTAACTCACCCCTCCACTTT. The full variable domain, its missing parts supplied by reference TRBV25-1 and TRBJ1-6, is EADIYQTPRYLVIGTGKKITLECSQTMGHDKMYWYQQDPGMELHLIHYSYGVNSTEKGDLSSESTVSRIRTEHFPLTLESARPSHTSQYLCASSDKTGSNSPLHFGNGTRLTVT.

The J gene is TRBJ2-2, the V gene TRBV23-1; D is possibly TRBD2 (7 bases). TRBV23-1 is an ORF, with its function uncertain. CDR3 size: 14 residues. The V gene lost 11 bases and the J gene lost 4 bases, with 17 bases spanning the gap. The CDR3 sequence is CAEKGGQVTGELFF. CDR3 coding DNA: TGCGCCGAAAAGGGGGGGCAGGTCACCGGGGAGCTGTTTTTT.

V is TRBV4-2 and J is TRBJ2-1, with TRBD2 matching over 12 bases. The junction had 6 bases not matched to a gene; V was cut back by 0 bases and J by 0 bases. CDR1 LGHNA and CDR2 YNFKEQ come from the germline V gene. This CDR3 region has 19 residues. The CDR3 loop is CASSQDRLAGVDSYNEQFF. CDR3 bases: TGTGCCAGCAGCCAAGATCGACTAGCGGGGGTCGACTCCTACAATGAGCAGTTCTTC.

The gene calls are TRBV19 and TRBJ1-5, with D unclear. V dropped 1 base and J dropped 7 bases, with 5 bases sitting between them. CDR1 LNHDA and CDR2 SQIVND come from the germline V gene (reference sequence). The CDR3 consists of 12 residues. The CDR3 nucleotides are TGTGCCAGTAGTATAGGAGAACAGCCCCAGCATTTT. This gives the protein CASSIGEQPQHF.

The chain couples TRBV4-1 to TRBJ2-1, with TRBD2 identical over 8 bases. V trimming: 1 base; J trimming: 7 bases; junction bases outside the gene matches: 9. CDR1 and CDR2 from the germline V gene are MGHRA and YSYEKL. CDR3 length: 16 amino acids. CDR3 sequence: CASSQASLAGRNEQFF. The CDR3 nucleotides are TGCGCCAGCAGCCAAGCCTCCCTAGCGGGTCGTAATGAGCAGTTCTTC.

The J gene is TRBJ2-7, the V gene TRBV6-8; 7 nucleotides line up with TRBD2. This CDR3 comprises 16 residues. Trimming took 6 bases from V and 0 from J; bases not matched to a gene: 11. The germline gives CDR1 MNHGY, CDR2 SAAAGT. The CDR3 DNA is TGTGCCAGCAGCCCTTCTATGCTAGCGGACTCCTACGAGCAGTACGTC. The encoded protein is CASSPSMLADSYEQYV.

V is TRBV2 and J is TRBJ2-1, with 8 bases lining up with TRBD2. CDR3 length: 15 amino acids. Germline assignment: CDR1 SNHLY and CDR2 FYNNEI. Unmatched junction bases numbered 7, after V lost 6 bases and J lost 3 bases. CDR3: CASRPYSGIYNEQFF. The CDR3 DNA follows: TGTGCCAGCAGACCATATAGCGGGATCTACAATGAGCAGTTCTTC.

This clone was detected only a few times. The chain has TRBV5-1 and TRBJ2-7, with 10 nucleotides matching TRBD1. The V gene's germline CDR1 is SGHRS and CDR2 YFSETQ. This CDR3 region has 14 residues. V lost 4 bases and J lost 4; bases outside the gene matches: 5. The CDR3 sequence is CASSLGGQGYEQYV. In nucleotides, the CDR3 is TGCGCCAGCAGCCTGGGGGGACAGGGGTACGAGCAGTACGTC.

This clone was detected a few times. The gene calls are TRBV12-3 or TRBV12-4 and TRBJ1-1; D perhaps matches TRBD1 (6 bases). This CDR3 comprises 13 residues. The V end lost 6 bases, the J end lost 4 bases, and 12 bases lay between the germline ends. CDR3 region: CASSMGQRTEAFF. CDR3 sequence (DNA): TGTGCCAGCAGCATGGGACAACGCACTGAAGCTTTCTTT.

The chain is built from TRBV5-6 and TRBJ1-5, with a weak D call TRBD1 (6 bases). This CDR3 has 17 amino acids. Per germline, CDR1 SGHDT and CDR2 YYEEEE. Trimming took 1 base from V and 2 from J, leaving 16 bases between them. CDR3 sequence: CASSLWGGAHGNQPQHF. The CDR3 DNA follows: TGTGCCAGCAGCTTGTGGGGGGGCGCACACGGCAATCAGCCCCAGCATTTT.

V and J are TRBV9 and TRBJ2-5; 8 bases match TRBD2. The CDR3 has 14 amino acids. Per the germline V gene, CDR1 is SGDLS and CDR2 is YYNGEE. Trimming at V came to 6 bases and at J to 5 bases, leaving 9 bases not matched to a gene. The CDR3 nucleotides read TGTGCCAGCACAGCGGGAGCCCTTCCCGAGACCCAGTACTTC. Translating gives CASTAGALPETQYF.